This T cell receptor beta chain was documented in a study of blood T cell repertoires in COVID-19. Sequencing used immunoSEQ multiplex PCR; TCRdb keeps in-frame clones, though not all of them. The sample lists around 170,000 clones, 88% occurring once. There are 15 residues in the CDR3. The trim removed 3 bases at V and 0 bases at J, leaving 0 bases unmatched. Germline V lookup: CDR1 SGDLS, CDR2 YYNGEE. The chain couples TRBV9 to TRBJ2-1; 10 bases are shared with TRBD2. The sequenced sample was PBMCs or T cells enriched from blood (not recorded which). This sequence was found in a woman under 30 who had recovered from COVID-19. In DNA form, the CDR3 reads TGTGCCAGCAGCGCTAGCGGGAGCTCCTACAATGAGCAGTTCTTC. Translation gives CASSASGSSYNEQFF.